Detailed here is one TCR beta chain. The target of this receptor is not known. Per-base quality was not reported, and no clone a single base away is much larger than it. The data are from a study of cytomegalovirus exposure and HLA in healthy donors (dated by TCRdb to 2016 to 2017). With regard to the full study: In an earlier analysis of approximately 640 of the donors, 276 Gb of sequence data and some 120 million unique TCR beta sequences from about 179 million T cells were reported. Roughly 300 gigabases of sequencing data and approximately 91 million unique TCR sequences made up an early release that covered some 640 HLA-typed donors. Among the roughly 400 genotyped donors, approximately 77% belonged to the genetic ancestry cluster associated with self-reported Caucasian donors. The study aimed to test whether cataloging public T cell receptors could reveal signatures of past pathogen exposure. The study profiled the T cell repertoires of under 850 subjects by immunosequencing and related them to cytomegalovirus serostatus. Along with the approximately 600-subject first cohort, a separate validation cohort of over a hundred different subjects was used. To predict cytomegalovirus infection status, the study combined high-throughput TCR immunosequencing, statistical association of individual TCRs with disease status, and machine learning. In a later analysis, previously published TCR beta repertoires from 666 donors were re-analyzed and high-resolution HLA genotyping was added so that TCR occurrence patterns could be studied. Rather than using new phenotypic data, the later analysis identified candidate immune exposures from TCR beta sequences and from how often those sequences occurred across donors. In an earlier analysis of a few hundred of the donors, high-throughput TCR beta sequencing was used to judge whether each TCR beta V gene segment behaved as functional or pseudogenic. Donor age, sex, ethnicity and CMV serostatus were compiled alongside the repertoire data. A later genetic analysis took genome-wide SNP genotypes for about three fifths of the 666 donors and used that subset as a discovery cohort. Every repertoire in the discovery cohort had been generated on one and the same sequencing platform. Class I and class II HLA loci were covered by the typing at four-digit resolution. Typing coverage differed by locus: A, B, C, DRB1 and DQB1 were typed in roughly 629-630 donors, DQA1 in about 500, DPA1 in roughly 590, and DPB1 in about 450. Four or five DR-DQ haplotypes were handled as single units for association and clustering, since linkage in the cohort was strong. Across 300 to 500 genotyped donors of the cohort, an average of about 250,000 unique TCR beta nucleotide sequences per donor were sequenced, and 15% to 20% of those sequences were non-productive. Broad study findings and their caveats: A later genetic analysis associated a missense DCLRE1C variant with V-gene and J-gene trimming of TCR beta chains, and an independent cohort replicated the association. Some IMGT-functional V segments, including TRBV6-2 and TRBV6-3, could not be told apart with the 87-base-pair reads, so those segments were excluded. A few of the identified cytomegalovirus-associated TCR beta chains were confirmed in vitro to be specific for cytomegalovirus antigens. The cohort was sequenced for TCR beta chains only, and without alpha or paired-chain data the features that could be detected were limited. A later genetic analysis reported fewer N-insertions in productive TCRs among donors in an Asian-associated ancestry cluster than the roughly 700-donor mean. Correlated functional status among segregating V segments might be attributable to linkage disequilibrium, but an unknown experimental factor could not be ruled out. Compared with equally common non-associated chains, HLA-associated TCR beta chains in a later analysis were more clonally expanded and had lower generation probabilities. According to a later analysis, most CMV-associated TCR beta chains appeared to be HLA-restricted, and the HLA associations seemed to be driven largely by CMV exposure. When HLA alleles, especially DR and DQ, strongly co-occurred, attributing TCR associations to individual alleles was difficult. The sequencing pipeline was judged likely to have produced a cluster of highly shared sequence variants as a technical artifact. Because counts were too low, roughly 16 rarely observed V segments, including chromosome 9 orphons, were excluded from the earlier analysis of around 590 of the donors. Cytomegalovirus status was reported to be diagnosed by the classifier with high specificity and sensitivity in both the original and validation cohorts. Because some donors lacked HLA typing at each locus, the association tests relied only on the typed subset. Several of the top co-occurrence clusters appeared to be linked to parvovirus B19, influenza, CMV and Epstein-Barr virus, according to a later analysis. Across donors, most TCR sequences were observed very rarely, whereas some public TCRs were present in many individuals. A further reported finding was that TCR beta sequences accurately predicted the HLA-A and HLA-B alleles for most subjects in the first cohort. The authors suggested that the approach could potentially be extended to other disease states and immunological phenotypes. Sequencing depth was assumed to be roughly uniform across donors in the presence/absence analyses, though that assumption may not hold. An earlier analysis of approximately 570 of the donors showed that most TCR beta V segments appeared in productive rearrangements either about 87% or about 30% of the time, which broadly matched IMGT annotations. The study gave a list of 150 to 200 TCR beta chains associated with cytomegalovirus. Immune exposure information for the cohort was limited to CMV serostatus. In a later analysis, TCR association rates were found to vary across HLA loci, with the most associated TCRs seen for DRB1 alleles and the fewest for HLA-C alleles. Specific HLA alleles were associated with 15,000 to 20,000 TCR beta sequences at a false discovery rate of 0.05 in a later analysis.

Libraries were constructed by the immunoSEQ multiplex PCR assay. A mixture of 60 forward primers for TCR Vbeta segments and 13 reverse primers for TCR Jbeta segments was used in the multiplex PCR. The CDR3 region of rearranged TCR beta genes was amplified from genomic DNA with a multiplex PCR assay. The amplified TCR beta libraries were sequenced on the Illumina HiSeq System as 87-base-pair reads. In the source study's methods: Across the 640 or so repertoires, a later analysis counted around 80 million unique TCR beta chains, approximately 12 million of which were shared by at least two donors. To remove PCR and sequencing errors, raw reads were error-corrected and collapsed into unique sequences using a nearest-neighbor algorithm that merged closely related sequences. Alignment of CDR3 sequences to IMGT reference sequences was used to assign V, D and J gene segments. For a sequence to be retained, a match of at least six nucleotides was required to both a V gene segment and a J gene segment. Rearrangements were classified as productive when the CDR3 lacked stop codons and remained in frame with V and J, and all other rearrangements were classified as non-productive. CDR3 was defined by IMGT convention, running from the second conserved V-encoded cysteine to the conserved J-encoded phenylalanine. In an earlier analysis of around 570 of the donors, sequences lacking an unambiguous match to a single V gene segment were excluded. In an earlier analysis of almost 600 of the donors, a V segment was called functional when productive rearrangements were above 56.7%, and segregating when the standard deviation between donors exceeded 5%. To diagnose cytomegalovirus status from the catalog of TCR beta chain sequences, a statistical classification framework was built. In a later analysis, V and J genes were assigned by comparing TCR nucleotide sequences against IMGT/GENE-DB human TR gene sequences. The TCRdist pipeline was used in a later analysis to assign CDR3 sequences and most-parsimonious VDJ recombination scenarios. In a later analysis, each TCR beta chain was defined by its CDR3 amino acid sequence together with its V-gene family, and reads lacking a unique V-gene family were excluded. As a way to deal with suspected cross-contamination and a sequencing artifact, a later analysis dropped nearly 600 nucleotide sequences that were highly shared and had low generation probability. For each public chain, a later analysis derived a clonal expansion index from normalized ranks of inferred template counts within each repertoire. In a later analysis, generation probabilities were computed using a VDJ recombination model fitted to out-of-frame rearrangements, and the results were checked against IGoR. A later analysis scored TCR-TCR, TCR-HLA and TCR-CMV co-occurrence with hypergeometric tests, applying a repertoire-size bias correction to TCR pairs. False discovery rates were estimated in a later analysis by permuting HLA or CMV assignments 20 times. A later analysis grouped co-occurring TCRs with DBSCAN, adding TCRdist sequence similarity when clustering within HLA-allele-positive subsets. For co-occurrence clustering, repertoires with fewer than 30,000 or more than 120,000 public chains were excluded, along with several repertoires with anomalous nucleotide sharing. The immuneACCESS repertoire file appears here via TCRdb, limited to in-frame rearrangements. These files lack a portion of the clones; in checked studies, under half of the deficit traces to unresolved V genes, and the cause of the others is not known. V, J and clone size derive from that table, while D and trimming were established from the DNA sequence. The sample yields approximately 120,000 clones; roughly three quarters were counted once. The top ten constitute 7.7% of the sample.

In total, 600 or so healthy bone marrow donors made up the cohort. At the time of sampling, every cohort member was nominally healthy, though immune exposures that went unrecorded were likely present. The donor tested CMV seropositive and was one of the 289 seropositive cohort members. A peripheral blood sample was collected from each donor, and TCR beta sequencing was performed on peripheral blood mononuclear cells. The Qiagen DNeasy Blood Extraction Kit was used to extract genomic DNA from the blood cell samples. V is clipped by 2 bases and J by 9 bases, and the sequence between their germline boundaries is 8 bases long. Including the terminal cysteine and phenylalanine, the CDR3 comprises 12 residues. Only the CDR3 portion is preserved as DNA: 36 bases, with reading frame beginning at the first base. CDR1 MGHRA and CDR2 YSYEKL were looked up in the germline V gene.

This clonotype was obtained from a woman aged 45-60 years in good health and CMV-seropositive. The V and J genes are TRBV4-1 and TRBJ2-1; no D gene can be assigned with confidence. Sequencing used PBMCs. The sequenced DNA is TGCGCCAGCAGCCAACCAGCGAGTGAGCAGTTCTTC. It translates to CASSQPASEQFF.